The 21 T cell receptor beta chains reported below all come from one sample, sequenced in a study of OX40 agonist ivuxolimab in advanced cancers. Data came from immunoSEQ multiplex PCR; TCRdb stores just in-frame clones and leaves some out. This table holds 65,000 to 100,000 clones, roughly 88% found once. The source material was CD4+ or CD8+ T cells sorted from blood, sampled in a trial of the OX40 agonist ivuxolimab. The receptors were gathered from an adult with an advanced solid tumor such as melanoma, head and neck, liver or kidney cancer.

This sequence joins TRBV5-1 and TRBJ2-3; D gene uncertain. V was clipped by 4 bases and J by 6 bases, with 12 bases between them. CDR1 and CDR2 from the germline V gene are SGHRS and YFSETQ. The CDR3 length is 13 residues. CDR3 DNA: TGCGCCAGCAGCCTTCCCCCGGATGATACGCAGTATTTT. It specifies CASSLPPDDTQYF.

The chain joins TRBV2 to TRBJ2-2; D call uncertain. Germline loops: CDR1 SNHLY, CDR2 FYNNEI. The V gene lost 7 bases and the J gene lost 4 bases, with 10 bases spanning the gap. The CDR3 spans 13 residues. The CDR3 loop reads CASTPRPTGELFF. In DNA form, the CDR3 reads TGTGCCAGCACCCCGAGACCCACCGGGGAGCTGTTTTTT.

J is TRBJ2-5 and V is TRBV2; D unclear. Germline CDR1 and CDR2: SNHLY and FYNNEI. The CDR3 sequence is 11 residues long. V shed 8 bases and J shed 4 bases, with 8 bases lying between them. The CDR3 sequence: CASSKVETQYF. The CDR3 nucleotides read TGTGCCAGCTCCAAGGTAGAGACCCAGTACTTC. Filled out from reference TRBV2 and TRBJ2-5, the complete variable domain reads EPEVTQTPSHQVTQMGQEVILRCVPISNHLYFYWYRQILGQKVEFLVSFYNNEISEKSEIFDDQFSVERPDGSNFTLKIRSTKLEDSAMYFCASSKVETQYFGPGTRLLVL.

The V call is TRBV6-5, the J call TRBJ2-2, with D tentatively TRBD1 (6 bases). Per the germline V gene, CDR1 is MNHEY and CDR2 is SVGAGI. Trimming left V 6 bases short and J 4 bases short, with 12 bases between. This CDR3 comprises 14 residues. The CDR3 DNA follows: TGTGCCAGCAGACCCCGACAGGCCACCGGGGAGCTGTTTTTT. Its translation is CASRPRQATGELFF.

On this clone itself: An end of the junction does not agree with germline; a read error may underlie this. The V and J genes are TRBV2 and TRBJ2-7; TRBD2 agrees at 10 bases. This CDR3 contains 14 residues. Germline lookup yields CDR1 SNHLY and CDR2 FYNNEI. For the CDR3, the DNA is TGTGCCGGCAGTGGACTAGCGGTCCCTCACGAGCAGTACTTC. Residues: CAGSGLAVPHEQYF.

The chain uses TRBV9 and TRBJ2-3; tentative D call: TRBD2 (6 bases). The germline V gene has CDR1 SGDLS and CDR2 YYNGEE. The V gene lost 4 bases and the J gene lost 2 bases, with 17 bases spanning the gap. This CDR3 has 16 amino acids. This chain's CDR3 is CASSRQTGRYTDTQYF. CDR3 DNA sequence: TGTGCCAGCAGCCGACAGACGGGGAGGTACACAGATACGCAGTATTTT.

The chain links TRBV5-1 to TRBJ2-7; D may be TRBD1 or TRBD2 (5 bases each). Deletions cut 6 bases from V and 2 bases from J, with 15 bases between. CDR3 length: 14 residues. Germline CDR1 and CDR2: SGHRS and YFSETQ. The CDR3 sequence: CASTPPQGPYEQYF. The DNA of the CDR3 is TGCGCCAGCACCCCGCCCCAGGGACCCTACGAGCAGTACTTC.

This chain links TRBV27 with TRBJ2-1, with 11 bases lining up with TRBD2. The CDR3 length is 18 residues. Per germline, CDR1 MNHEY and CDR2 SMNVEV (reference sequence). The V segment lost 3 bases and the J segment 4 bases; nucleotides outside the gene matches: 11. The CDR3 here is CASSFGVLAGVKYNEQFF. The CDR3 nucleotides are TGTGCCAGCAGTTTCGGGGTACTAGCGGGAGTGAAGTACAATGAGCAGTTCTTC.

The chain recombines TRBV7-2 with TRBJ1-2; D remains ambiguous. V shed 5 bases and J shed 2 bases, with 15 bases lying between them. The CDR3 is made up of 15 amino acids. CDR1 and CDR2 from the germline V gene are SGHTA and FQGNSA. The CDR3 is CASSPGLLGNYGYTF. CDR3 DNA sequence: TGTGCCAGCAGCCCCGGACTTCTCGGGAACTATGGCTACACCTTC. Supplemented by reference TRBV7-2 and TRBJ1-2, the full variable domain reads GAGVSQSPSNKVTEKGKDVELRCDPISGHTALYWYRQSLGQGLEFLIYFQGNSAPDKSGLPSDRFSAERTGGSVSTLTIQRTQQEDSAVYLCASSPGLLGNYGYTFGSGTRLTVV.

The rearrangement joins TRBV5-6 to TRBJ1-1; D call uncertain. This CDR3 comprises 12 residues. V lost 4 bases and J lost 2, with 6 bases in between. The germline V gene has CDR1 SGHDT and CDR2 YYEEEE. CDR3 nucleotides: TGTGCCAGCAGCCTCGATAACACTGAAGCTTTCTTT. Protein: CASSLDNTEAFF.

This sequence joins TRBV19 and TRBJ2-7; 12 bases map to TRBD1. J was trimmed by 7 bases and V by 4 bases; bases with no gene match: 8. This CDR3 is built from 15 residues. CDR1 and CDR2 from the germline V gene are LNHDA and SQIVND (reference sequence). The CDR3 bases are TGTGCCAGTAGTAACCCGGGACAGGGGGCTGAAGAGCAGTACTTC. Translating it yields CASSNPGQGAEEQYF.

The rearrangement links TRBV5-1 to TRBJ2-1; 13 bases match TRBD2. Trimming cost V 4 bases and J 3 bases; bases outside gene matches: 4. The germline V gene has CDR1 SGHRS and CDR2 YFSETQ. This CDR3 has 16 residues. The CDR3 spells CASSIGTSGNYNEQFF. Here the CDR3 DNA reads TGCGCCAGCAGCATAGGGACTAGCGGGAACTACAATGAGCAGTTCTTC.

The rearrangement joins TRBV4-3 to TRBJ1-2; D gene unclear. CDR1 LGHNA and CDR2 YSLEER come from the germline V gene. The CDR3 totals 11 residues. V dropped 1 base and J dropped 6 bases, with 3 bases sitting between them. CDR3 sequence: CASSQGDGYTF. The CDR3 DNA sequence: TGCGCCAGCAGCCAAGGAGATGGCTACACCTTC.

This sequence joins TRBV5-4 and TRBJ2-5; a weak D match, TRBD1 (6 bases). The J call may be mistaken, given a closer DNA end match to TRBJ2-7. The CDR3 length is 15 residues. The germline V gene encodes CDR1 SGHNT and CDR2 YYREEE (reference sequence). CDR3 residues: CASSDPLTGPYEQYF. The CDR3 DNA reads as TGTGCCAGCAGCGACCCTCTCACAGGGCCCTACGAGCAGTACTTC.

The chain combines TRBV27 with TRBJ2-7, with D perhaps matching TRBD1 (5 bases). V dropped 8 bases and J dropped 2 bases, with 16 bases sitting between them. Germline lookup yields CDR1 MNHEY and CDR2 SMNVEV (reference sequence). CDR3 length: 14 amino acids. The CDR3 sequence: CASSPQGTTYEQYF. In DNA form, the CDR3 reads TGTGCCAGCTCCCCCCAGGGAACCACCTACGAGCAGTACTTC.

This chain joins TRBV28 and TRBJ2-3, with 10 bases that match TRBD1. The CDR3 sequence is 15 residues long. Trimming cost V 4 bases and J 9 bases; bases outside gene matches: 10. Per germline, CDR1 MDHEN and CDR2 SYDVKM. The DNA of the CDR3 is TGTGCCAGCAGTTCTAGACAGGGGGCAGGATTAACGCAGTATTTT. This sequence encodes CASSSRQGAGLTQYF. The full variable domain, in which reference TRBV28 and TRBJ2-3 provide the parts outside the CDR3, is DVKVTQSSRYLVKRTGEKVFLECVQDMDHENMFWYRQDPGLGLRLIYFSYDVKMKEKGDIPEGYSVSREKKERFSLILESASTNQTSMYLCASSSRQGAGLTQYFGPGTRLTVL.

This clone was seen a few times. This chain uses TRBV28 with TRBJ2-7; D is unclear. Germline V gene data show CDR1 as MDHEN and CDR2 as SYDVKM. The CDR3 has 13 amino acids. The ends were cut back, 3 bases at V and 5 bases at J, with 11 bases in the middle. CDR3 coding DNA: TGTGCCAGCAGTTTTCGTTTTAAGGACGAGCAGTACTTC. Its translation is CASSFRFKDEQYF.

The chain carries TRBV28 and TRBJ2-5; D is undetermined. The CDR3 has 11 residues. From germline, CDR1 is MDHEN and CDR2 SYDVKM. Trimming cost V 3 bases and J 13 bases, with 12 bases left between them. CDR3 bases: TGTGCCAGCAGTTTGGGGTTCGGACGGTACTTC. Encoded protein: CASSLGFGRYF.

The chain is built from TRBV5-1 and TRBJ1-5, with D tentatively TRBD1 (6 bases). This CDR3 has 13 residues. The V gene's germline CDR1 is SGHRS and CDR2 YFSETQ. V was cut by 4 bases and J by 6 bases, with 11 bases left in between. CDR3 sequence (DNA): TGCGCCAGCAGCCCCCTACAGGGTCAGCCCCAGCATTTT. It translates to CASSPLQGQPQHF.

The chain links TRBV11-3 to TRBJ2-7; 8 bases fit TRBD1. CDR3 size: 13 residues. V lost 5 bases, J lost 7 bases, and 7 bases stayed unmatched. Germline V gives CDR1 SGHNT, CDR2 YENEEA. The CDR3 sequence: CASSELQGGEQYF. Written as DNA, the CDR3 is TGTGCCAGCAGCGAGCTACAGGGGGGAGAGCAGTACTTC.

The chain uses TRBV10-3 and TRBJ2-1; TRBD2 aligns across 8 bases. There are 14 residues in the CDR3. CDR1 is ENHRY, CDR2 SYGVKD, per germline. The junction had 9 bases not matched to a gene; V was cut back by 7 bases and J by 7 bases. In nucleotides, the CDR3 is TGTGCCATCACCCCAGCGGGAGAAGGTAATGAGCAGTTCTTC. This codes for CAITPAGEGNEQFF.